Listed here is a single TCR beta chain. CDR3 length: 15 amino acids. J lost 8 bases, V lost 5 bases, and 9 bases had no gene match. CDR1 is ENHRY and CDR2 is SYGVKD in the germline V gene. Authors' analysis steps: The authors estimated nucleated cell counts from reference gene primer amplification. Here immunoSEQ multiplex PCR was the method, and the copy in TCRdb shows in-frame clones only, minus some. Clonal size and the V and J genes are those of that table, whereas D and trimming came from the DNA. The repertoire includes 100,000 to 150,000 clones, over 70% of them detected once, and 3.5% to 4.5% sits in the top ten. The data were obtained in a study of blood T cell repertoires in COVID-19.

Sequencing used peripheral blood. The rearrangement joins TRBV10-3 to TRBJ2-1, with 10 bases matching TRBD2. The TCR sequence derives from a woman aged 50 to 65 with acute or convalescent COVID-19. This chain's CDR3 is CAISQSSGGEDEQFF. For the CDR3, the DNA is TGTGCCATCAGTCAATCTAGCGGGGGCGAGGATGAGCAGTTCTTC.